Described below is a single T cell receptor (beta chain) sequence and its context. The data were taken from a study of shared clonotypes between healthy human individuals. The CDR3 totals 15 residues. V lost 6 bases, J lost 6 bases, and 12 bases stayed unmatched. Germline V lookup: CDR1 SNHLY, CDR2 FYNNEI. The repertoire was sequenced with immunoSEQ multiplex PCR; TCRdb's copy has only in-frame clones and lacks some. This table holds roughly 500,000 clones, more than 65% found once. The sequence derives from a woman in her thirties or forties in good health. Some clones in this sample may be carry-over from other donors' samples. The sequenced sample consisted of PBMCs. This chain links TRBV2 with TRBJ2-7, with 9 nucleotides matching TRBD1. The CDR3 DNA reads TGTGCCAGCAGGCCTTCAGGGACAGGGCCTGGCGAGCAGTACTTC. Its translation is CASRPSGTGPGEQYF.